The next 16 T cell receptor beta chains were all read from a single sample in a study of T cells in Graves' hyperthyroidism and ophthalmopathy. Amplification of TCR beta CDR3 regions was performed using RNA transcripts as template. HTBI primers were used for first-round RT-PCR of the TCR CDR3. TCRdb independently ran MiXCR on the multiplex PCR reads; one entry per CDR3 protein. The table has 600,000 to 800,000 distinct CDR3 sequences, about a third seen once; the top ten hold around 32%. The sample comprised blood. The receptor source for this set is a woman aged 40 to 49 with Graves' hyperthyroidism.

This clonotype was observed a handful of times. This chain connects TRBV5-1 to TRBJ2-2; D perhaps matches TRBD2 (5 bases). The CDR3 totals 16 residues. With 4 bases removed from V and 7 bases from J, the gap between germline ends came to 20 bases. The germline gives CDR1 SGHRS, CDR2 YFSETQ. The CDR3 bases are TGCGCCAGCAGCCAAGCTAGCTACGGTCGCGGCGGGGAGCTGTTTTTT. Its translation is CASSQASYGRGGELFF.

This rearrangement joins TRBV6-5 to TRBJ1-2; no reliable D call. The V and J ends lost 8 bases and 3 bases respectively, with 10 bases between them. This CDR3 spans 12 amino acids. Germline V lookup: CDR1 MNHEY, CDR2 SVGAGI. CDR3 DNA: TGTGCCAGCCAGCGTCCTCACTATGGCTACACCTTC. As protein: CASQRPHYGYTF.

DNA of the CDR3: TGTGCCACCAGCAGGAGGACTAGCGGGAACAATGAGCAGTTCTTC. Translated, it gives CATSRRTSGNNEQFF. The rearrangement uses TRBV15 and TRBJ2-1, with TRBD2 identical over 12 bases. Per the germline V gene, CDR1 is LNHNV and CDR2 is YYDKDF (reference sequence). Trimming took 3 bases from V and 5 from J; bases not matched to a gene: 2. This CDR3 has 15 amino acids.

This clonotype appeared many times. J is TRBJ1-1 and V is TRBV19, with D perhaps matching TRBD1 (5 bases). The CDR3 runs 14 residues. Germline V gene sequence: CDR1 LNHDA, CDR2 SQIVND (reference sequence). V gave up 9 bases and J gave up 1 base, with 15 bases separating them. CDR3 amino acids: CASRDFKGNTEAFF. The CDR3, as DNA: TGTGCCAGCCGGGACTTTAAGGGGAACACTGAAGCTTTCTTT.

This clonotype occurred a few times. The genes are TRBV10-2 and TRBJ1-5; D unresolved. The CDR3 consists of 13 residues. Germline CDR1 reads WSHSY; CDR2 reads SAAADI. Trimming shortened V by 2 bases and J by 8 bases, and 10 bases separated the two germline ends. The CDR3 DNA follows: TGCGCCAGCAGTGAGCGTGGTTGGGAGCCCCAGCATTTT. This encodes CASSERGWEPQHF.

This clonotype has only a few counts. CDR3: CASSYSKGPAFF. CDR3 DNA: TGTGCCAGCAGTTACTCGAAAGGGCCCGCTTTCTTT. The V call is TRBV6-6, the J call TRBJ1-1; the D is unclear. The germline gives CDR1 MNHNY, CDR2 SVGAGI (reference sequence). The CDR3 contains 12 residues. V lost 0 bases, J lost 11 bases, and 10 bases lay in between.

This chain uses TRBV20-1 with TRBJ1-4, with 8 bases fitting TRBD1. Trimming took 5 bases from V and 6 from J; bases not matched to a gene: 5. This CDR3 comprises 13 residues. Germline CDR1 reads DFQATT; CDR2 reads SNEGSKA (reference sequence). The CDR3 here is CSAPTGGHEKLFF. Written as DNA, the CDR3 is TGCAGTGCTCCAACAGGGGGTCATGAAAAACTGTTTTTT.

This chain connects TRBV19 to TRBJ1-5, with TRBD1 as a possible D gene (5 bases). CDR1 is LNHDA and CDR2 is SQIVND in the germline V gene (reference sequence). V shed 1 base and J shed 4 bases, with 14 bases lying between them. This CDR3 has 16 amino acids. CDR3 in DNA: TGTGCCAGTAGTATAGGAAGGGGCAAGTGGAATCAGCCCCAGCATTTT. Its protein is CASSIGRGKWNQPQHF.

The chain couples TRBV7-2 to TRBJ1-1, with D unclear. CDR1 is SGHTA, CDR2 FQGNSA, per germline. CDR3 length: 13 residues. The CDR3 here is CARDSPVDTEAFF. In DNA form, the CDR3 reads TGTGCTAGAGATTCTCCGGTTGACACTGAAGCTTTCTTT.

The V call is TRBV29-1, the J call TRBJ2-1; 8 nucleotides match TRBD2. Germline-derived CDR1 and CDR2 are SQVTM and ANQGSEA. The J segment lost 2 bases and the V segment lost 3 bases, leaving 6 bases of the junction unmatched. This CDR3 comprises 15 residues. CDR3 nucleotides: TGCAGCGTTGACGGGATACTAGCGGCCTACAATGAGCAGTTCTTC. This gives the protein CSVDGILAAYNEQFF.

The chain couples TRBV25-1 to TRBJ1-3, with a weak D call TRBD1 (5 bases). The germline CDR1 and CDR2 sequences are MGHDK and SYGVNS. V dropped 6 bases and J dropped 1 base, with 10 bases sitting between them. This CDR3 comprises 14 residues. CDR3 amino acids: CASRDWGSGNTIYF. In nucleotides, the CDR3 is TGTGCCAGCAGAGATTGGGGGTCTGGAAACACCATATATTTT. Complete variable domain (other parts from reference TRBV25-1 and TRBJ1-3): EADIYQTPRYLVIGTGKKITLECSQTMGHDKMYWYQQDPGMELHLIHYSYGVNSTEKGDLSSESTVSRIRTEHFPLTLESARPSHTSQYLCASRDWGSGNTIYFGEGSWLTVV.

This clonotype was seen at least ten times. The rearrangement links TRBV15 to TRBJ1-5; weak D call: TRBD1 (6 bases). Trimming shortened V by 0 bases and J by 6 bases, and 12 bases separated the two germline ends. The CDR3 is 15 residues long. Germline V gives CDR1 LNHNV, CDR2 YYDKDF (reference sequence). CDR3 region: CATSRDLGGGQPQHF. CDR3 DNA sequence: TGTGCCACCAGCAGAGATCTAGGGGGGGGTCAGCCCCAGCATTTT. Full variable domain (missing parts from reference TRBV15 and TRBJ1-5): DAMVIQNPRYQVTQFGKPVTLSCSQTLNHNVMYWYQQKSSQAPKLLFHYYDKDFNNEADTPDNFQSRRPNTSFCFLDIRSPGLGDTAMYLCATSRDLGGGQPQHFGDGTRLSIL.

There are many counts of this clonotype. CDR3 sequence reads: CASSLDGEKLFF. CDR3 bases: TGTGCCAGCAGCTTAGACGGTGAAAAACTGTTTTTT. The J gene is TRBJ1-4, the V gene TRBV7-9; the D is unclear. The ends were cut back, 1 base at V and 7 bases at J, with 4 bases in the middle. From germline, CDR1 is SEHNR and CDR2 FQNEAQ (reference sequence). The CDR3 contains 12 residues.

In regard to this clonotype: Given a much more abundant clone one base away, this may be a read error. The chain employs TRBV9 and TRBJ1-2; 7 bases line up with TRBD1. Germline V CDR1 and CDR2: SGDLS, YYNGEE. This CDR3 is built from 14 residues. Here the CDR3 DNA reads TGTGCCAACAGCTTTCGGGACAGATTGCATGGCTACACCTTC. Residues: CANSFRDRLHGYTF.

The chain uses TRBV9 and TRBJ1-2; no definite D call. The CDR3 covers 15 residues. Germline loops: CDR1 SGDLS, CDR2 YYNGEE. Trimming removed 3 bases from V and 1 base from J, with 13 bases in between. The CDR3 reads CASSETPGVNYGYTF. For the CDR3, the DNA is TGTGCCAGCAGCGAAACACCCGGGGTTAACTATGGCTACACCTTC.

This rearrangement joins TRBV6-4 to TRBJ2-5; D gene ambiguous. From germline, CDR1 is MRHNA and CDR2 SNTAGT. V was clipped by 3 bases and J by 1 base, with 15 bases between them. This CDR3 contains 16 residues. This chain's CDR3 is CASSETNDRFQETQYF. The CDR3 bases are TGTGCCAGCAGTGAAACAAACGACCGGTTCCAAGAGACCCAGTACTTC.